The entry that follows covers one T cell receptor (beta chain) sequence. Its antigen is still unknown. Heparinised blood was drawn once per donor, averaging about 0.11 L. Via CD45RO/CCR7/CD25/CD127/CD95/CD27, cells of the CD4+ naive, central memory, regulatory and stem cell-like memory subsets were sorted. The isolated RNA, all of it, was reverse transcribed, so expressed TCRB transcripts were what got sequenced. TCRdb's table, derived via immunoSEQ multiplex PCR, lists solely in-frame clones and lacks some. This table has 250,000 to 300,000 clones, approximately 8% appearing once. This record belongs to a study of beta chain features in type 1 diabetes. The germline CDR1 and CDR2 sequences are GTSNPN and SVGIG (reference sequence). This CDR3 spans 15 amino acids. Trimming took 2 bases from V and 6 from J; bases not matched to a gene: 11. The study's findings and limits: Researchers reported that naive, central memory and Treg TCRB repertoires appeared more similar in patients than in healthy donors. Whatever favoring of shorter templates PCR might show would apply equally to patients and controls.

The receptor was derived from a woman under 30 in good health. Sequencing used central memory CD4+ T cells from blood. The rearrangement joins TRBV30 to TRBJ2-7; TRBD1 agrees at 9 bases. CDR3 coding DNA: TGTGCCTGGAGTTACCGGGACAGGGACGGGAGCGAGCAGTACTTC. It is translated as CAWSYRDRDGSEQYF.